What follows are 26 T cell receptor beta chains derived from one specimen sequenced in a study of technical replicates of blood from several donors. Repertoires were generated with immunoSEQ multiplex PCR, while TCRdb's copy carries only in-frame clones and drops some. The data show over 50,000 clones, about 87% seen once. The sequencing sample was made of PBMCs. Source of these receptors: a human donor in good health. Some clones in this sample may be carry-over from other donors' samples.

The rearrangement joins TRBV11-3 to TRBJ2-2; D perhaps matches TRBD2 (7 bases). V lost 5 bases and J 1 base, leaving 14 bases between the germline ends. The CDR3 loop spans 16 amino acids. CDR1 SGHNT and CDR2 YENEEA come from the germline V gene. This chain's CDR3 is CASSPLGGLNTGELFF. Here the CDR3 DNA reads TGTGCCAGCAGCCCACTCGGGGGGCTGAACACCGGGGAGCTGTTTTTT.

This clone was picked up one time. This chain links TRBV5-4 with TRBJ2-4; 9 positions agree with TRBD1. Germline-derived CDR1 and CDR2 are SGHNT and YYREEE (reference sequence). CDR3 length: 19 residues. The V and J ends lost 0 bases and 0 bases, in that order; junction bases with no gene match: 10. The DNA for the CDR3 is TGTGCCAGCAGCTTGGGGACAGGGGCGGGGCTGGGAGCCAAAAACATTCAGTACTTC. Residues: CASSLGTGAGLGAKNIQYF.

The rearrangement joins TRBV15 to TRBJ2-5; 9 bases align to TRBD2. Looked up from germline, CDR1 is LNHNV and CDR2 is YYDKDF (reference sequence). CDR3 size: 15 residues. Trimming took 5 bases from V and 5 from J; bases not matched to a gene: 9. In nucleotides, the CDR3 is TGTGCCACCAGCGGCTGGGCGGGAGGGCGCGAGACCCAGTACTTC. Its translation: CATSGWAGGRETQYF.

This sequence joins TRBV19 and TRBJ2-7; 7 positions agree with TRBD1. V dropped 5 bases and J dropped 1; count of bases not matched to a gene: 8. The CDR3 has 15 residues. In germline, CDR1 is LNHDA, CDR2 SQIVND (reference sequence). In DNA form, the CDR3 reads TGTGCCAGTAGTGTTCACAGGGGAAAATCCTACGAGCAGTACTTC. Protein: CASSVHRGKSYEQYF.

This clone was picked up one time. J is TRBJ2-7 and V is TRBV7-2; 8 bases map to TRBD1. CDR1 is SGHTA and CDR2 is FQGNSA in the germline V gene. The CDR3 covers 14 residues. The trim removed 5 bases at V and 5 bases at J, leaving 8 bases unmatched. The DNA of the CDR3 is TGTGCCAGCAGCCTCGGACAGGGTAGGAACGAGCAGTACTTC. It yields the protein CASSLGQGRNEQYF.

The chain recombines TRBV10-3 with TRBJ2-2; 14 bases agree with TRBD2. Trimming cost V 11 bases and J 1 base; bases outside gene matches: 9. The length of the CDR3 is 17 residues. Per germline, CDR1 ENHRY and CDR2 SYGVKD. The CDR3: CALPGLAGVKNTGELFF. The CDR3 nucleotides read TGTGCCCTACCGGGACTAGCGGGGGTTAAGAACACCGGGGAGCTGTTTTTT.

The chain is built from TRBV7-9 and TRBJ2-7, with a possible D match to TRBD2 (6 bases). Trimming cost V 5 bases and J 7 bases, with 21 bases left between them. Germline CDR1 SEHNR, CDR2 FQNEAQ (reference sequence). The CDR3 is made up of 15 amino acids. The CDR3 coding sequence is TGTGCCAGCAGCCACATTCTGGGCCCCGGGGGTGAGCAGTACTTC. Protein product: CASSHILGPGGEQYF.

CDR3 loop: CASSTDRVETQYF. CDR3 nucleotide sequence: TGTGCCAGTAGTACGGACAGGGTGGAGACCCAGTACTTC. This sequence joins TRBV19 and TRBJ2-5; the match to TRBD1 covers 8 bases. The CDR3 sequence is 13 residues long. Unmatched junction bases numbered 3, after V lost 4 bases and J lost 5 bases. CDR1 and CDR2 from the germline V gene are LNHDA and SQIVND (reference sequence).

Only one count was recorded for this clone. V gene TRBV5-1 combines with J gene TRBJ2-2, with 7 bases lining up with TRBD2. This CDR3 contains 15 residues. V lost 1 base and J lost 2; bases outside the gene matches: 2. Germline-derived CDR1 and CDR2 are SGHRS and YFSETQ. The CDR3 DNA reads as TGCGCCAGCAGCTTGCCTAGCGGTAACACCGGGGAGCTGTTTTTT. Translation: CASSLPSGNTGELFF.

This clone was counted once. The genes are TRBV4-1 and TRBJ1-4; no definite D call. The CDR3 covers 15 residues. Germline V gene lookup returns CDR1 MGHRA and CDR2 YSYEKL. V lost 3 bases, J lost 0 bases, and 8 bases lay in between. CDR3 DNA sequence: TGCGCCAGCAGCCACCAGCGGACAACTAATGAAAAACTGTTTTTT. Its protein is CASSHQRTTNEKLFF.

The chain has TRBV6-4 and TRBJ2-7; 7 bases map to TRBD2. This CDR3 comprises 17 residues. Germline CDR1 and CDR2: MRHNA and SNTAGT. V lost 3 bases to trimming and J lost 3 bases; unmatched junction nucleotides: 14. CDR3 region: CASSEPGTGGTGYEQYF. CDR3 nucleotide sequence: TGTGCCAGCAGTGAGCCCGGGACGGGAGGTACGGGCTACGAGCAGTACTTC.

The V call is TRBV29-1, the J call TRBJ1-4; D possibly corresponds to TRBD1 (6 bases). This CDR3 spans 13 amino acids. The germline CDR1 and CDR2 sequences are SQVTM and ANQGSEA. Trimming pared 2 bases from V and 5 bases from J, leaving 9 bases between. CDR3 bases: TGCAGCGTTGAACTGGGGGCGAATGAAAAACTGTTTTTT. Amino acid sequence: CSVELGANEKLFF.

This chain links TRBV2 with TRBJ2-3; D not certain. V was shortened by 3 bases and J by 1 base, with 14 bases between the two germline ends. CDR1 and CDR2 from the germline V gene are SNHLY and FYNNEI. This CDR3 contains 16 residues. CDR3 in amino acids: CASSEGTLPGTDTQYF. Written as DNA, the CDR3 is TGTGCCAGCAGTGAGGGCACGTTGCCGGGCACAGATACGCAGTATTTT.

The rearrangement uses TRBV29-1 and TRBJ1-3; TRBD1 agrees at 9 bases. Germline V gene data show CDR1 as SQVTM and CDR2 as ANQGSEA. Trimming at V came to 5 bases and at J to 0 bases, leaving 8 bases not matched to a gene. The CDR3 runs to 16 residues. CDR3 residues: CSVSGTGRHSGNTIYF. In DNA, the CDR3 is TGCAGCGTTTCCGGGACAGGGCGACACTCTGGAAACACCATATATTTT.

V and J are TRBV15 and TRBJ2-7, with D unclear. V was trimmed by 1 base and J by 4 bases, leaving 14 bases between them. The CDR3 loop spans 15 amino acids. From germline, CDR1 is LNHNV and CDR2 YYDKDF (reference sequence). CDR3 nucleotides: TGTGCCACCAGCAGAGCCCGTGGCGGCCAGTACGAGCAGTACTTC. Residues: CATSRARGGQYEQYF.

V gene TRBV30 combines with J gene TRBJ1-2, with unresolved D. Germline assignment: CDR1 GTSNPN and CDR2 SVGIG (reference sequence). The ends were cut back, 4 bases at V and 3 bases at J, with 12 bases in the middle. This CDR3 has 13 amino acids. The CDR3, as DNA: TGTGCCTGGACCGGCGGGGAGGACTATGGCTACACCTTC. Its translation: CAWTGGEDYGYTF.

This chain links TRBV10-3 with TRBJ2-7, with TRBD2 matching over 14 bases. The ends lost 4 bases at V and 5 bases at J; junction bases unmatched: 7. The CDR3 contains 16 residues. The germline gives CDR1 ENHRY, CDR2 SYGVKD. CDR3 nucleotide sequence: TGTGCCATCAGTGTGGGGACTAGCGGGAGTTCCCACGAGCAGTACTTC. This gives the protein CAISVGTSGSSHEQYF.

CDR3 sequence reads: CATSRGGRDSGNTIYF. Written as DNA, the CDR3 is TGTGCCACCAGCAGAGGCGGCAGAGACTCTGGAAACACCATATATTTT. The chain combines TRBV15 with TRBJ1-3, with no clear D. The V end lost 1 base, the J end lost 0 bases, and 10 bases lay between the germline ends. Germline loops: CDR1 LNHNV, CDR2 YYDKDF (reference sequence). The CDR3 spans 16 residues.

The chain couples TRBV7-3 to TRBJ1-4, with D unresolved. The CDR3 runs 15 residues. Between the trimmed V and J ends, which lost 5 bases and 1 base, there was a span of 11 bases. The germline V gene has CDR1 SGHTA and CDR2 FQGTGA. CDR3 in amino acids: CASSRLVGTNEKLFF. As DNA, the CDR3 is TGTGCCAGCAGCCGATTAGTTGGAACTAATGAAAAACTGTTTTTT.

The DNA for the CDR3 is TGTGCCAGCAGCTTGGGTTACGGAGGGAGCACTGAAGCTTTCTTT. Its protein product is CASSLGYGGSTEAFF. The V call is TRBV5-8, the J call TRBJ1-1; no definite D call. The CDR3 has 15 residues. Trimming stripped 0 bases from V and 4 bases from J, with 13 bases between. The V gene's germline CDR1 is SGHTS and CDR2 YDEGEE.

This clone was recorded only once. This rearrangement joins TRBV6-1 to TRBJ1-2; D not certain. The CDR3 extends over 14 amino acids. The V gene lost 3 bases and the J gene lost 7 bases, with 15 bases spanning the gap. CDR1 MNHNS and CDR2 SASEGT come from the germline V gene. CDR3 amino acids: CASSEAPGGSGYTF. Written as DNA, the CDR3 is TGTGCCAGCAGTGAGGCTCCTGGCGGCAGTGGCTACACCTTC.

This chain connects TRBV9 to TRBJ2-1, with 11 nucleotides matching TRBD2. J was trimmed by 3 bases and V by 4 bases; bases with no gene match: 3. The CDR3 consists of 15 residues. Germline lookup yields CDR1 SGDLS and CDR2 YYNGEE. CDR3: CASSSGLAVYNEQFF. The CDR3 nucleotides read TGTGCCAGCAGCTCGGGACTAGCGGTCTACAATGAGCAGTTCTTC.

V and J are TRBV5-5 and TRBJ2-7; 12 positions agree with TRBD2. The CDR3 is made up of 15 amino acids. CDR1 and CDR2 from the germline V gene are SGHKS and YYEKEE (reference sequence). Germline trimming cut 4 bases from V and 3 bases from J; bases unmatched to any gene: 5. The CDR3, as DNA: TGTGCCAGCAGCCCGACGACTAGCGGGAGCTACGAGCAGTACTTC. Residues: CASSPTTSGSYEQYF.

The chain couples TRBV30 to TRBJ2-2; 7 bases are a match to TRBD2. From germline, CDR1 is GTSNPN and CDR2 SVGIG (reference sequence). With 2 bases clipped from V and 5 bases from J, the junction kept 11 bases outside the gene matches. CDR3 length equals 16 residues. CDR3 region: CAWSPTLGLITGELFF. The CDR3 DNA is TGTGCCTGGAGTCCGACACTGGGACTAATAACCGGGGAGCTGTTTTTT.

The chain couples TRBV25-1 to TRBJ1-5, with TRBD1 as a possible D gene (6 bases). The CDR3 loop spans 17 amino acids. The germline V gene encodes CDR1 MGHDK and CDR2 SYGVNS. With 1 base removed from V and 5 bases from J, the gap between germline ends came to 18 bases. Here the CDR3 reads CASSECSGQLNHQPQHF. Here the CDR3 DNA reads TGTGCCAGCAGTGAATGTTCCGGACAGCTAAACCATCAGCCCCAGCATTTT.

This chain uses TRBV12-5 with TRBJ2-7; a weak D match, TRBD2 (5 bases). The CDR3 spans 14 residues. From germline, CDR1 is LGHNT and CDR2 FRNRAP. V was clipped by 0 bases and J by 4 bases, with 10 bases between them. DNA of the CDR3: TGTGCTAGTGGTTTGGTACAAGCGGAATACGAGCAGTACTTC. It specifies CASGLVQAEYEQYF.